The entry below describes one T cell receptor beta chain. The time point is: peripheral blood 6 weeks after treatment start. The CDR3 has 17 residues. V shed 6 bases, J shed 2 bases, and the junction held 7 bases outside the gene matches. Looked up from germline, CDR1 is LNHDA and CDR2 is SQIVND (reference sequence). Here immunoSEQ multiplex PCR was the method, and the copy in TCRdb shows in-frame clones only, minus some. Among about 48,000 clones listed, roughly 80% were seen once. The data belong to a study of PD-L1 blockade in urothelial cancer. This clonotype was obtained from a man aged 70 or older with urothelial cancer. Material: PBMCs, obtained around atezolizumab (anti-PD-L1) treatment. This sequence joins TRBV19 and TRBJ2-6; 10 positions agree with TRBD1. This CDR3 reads CASSPGTGAAGANVLTF. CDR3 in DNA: TGTGCCAGTAGCCCGGGGACAGGGGCGGCTGGGGCCAACGTCCTGACTTTC. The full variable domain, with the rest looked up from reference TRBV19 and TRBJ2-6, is DGGITQSPKYLFRKEGQNVTLSCEQNLNHDAMYWYRQDPGQGLRLIYYSQIVNDFQKGDIAEGYSVSREKKESFPLTVTSAQKNPTAFYLCASSPGTGAAGANVLTFGAGSRLTVL.